The present T cell receptor beta chain was sequenced within a study of Ad26.COV2.S vaccination and SARS-CoV-2 variants. This table comes from immunoSEQ multiplex PCR, and its TCRdb copy is limited to in-frame clones, with some not included. The table shows a few hundred thousand clones, with 75% to 90% occurring only once. Described treatment: over 15 received Ad26.COV2.S at low or high dose, single or two shots; 5 received placebo; per-sample allocation not given. Sampling occurred on day 63 after the first vaccine or placebo injection. This clone was seen only a few times. The source is a person between 18 and 60 years old who received the Ad26.COV2.S COVID-19 vaccine or a placebo. The sequences come from peripheral blood, collected in a trial of Ad26.COV2.S vaccine versus placebo.

CDR3 bases: TGTGCCAGCAGCCAAGATTTGAACAGGGGTGGCTATGGCTACACCTTC. Its translation is CASSQDLNRGGYGYTF. The chain links TRBV14 to TRBJ1-2, with TRBD1 identical over 7 bases. The J segment lost 4 bases and the V segment lost 0 bases, leaving 8 bases of the junction unmatched. The germline gives CDR1 SGHDN, CDR2 FVKESK. The CDR3 contains 16 residues.